Detailed here is one TCR beta chain. Its antigen is not yet known. No clone much larger than this one lies a single base away; base qualities are absent. The data were taken from a study of T cells in localized non-small cell lung cancer (dated by TCRdb to 2018 to 2020). Regarding the study in general: The study analyzed T cell repertoires of approximately 240 early-stage NSCLC patients, comparing tumors and uninvolved tumor-adjacent lungs. The cohort comprised some 220 treatment-naïve NSCLC patients with resected, localized lung tumors. NSCLC patients had a mean age of roughly 64 years, and around 140 were male and around 99 female.

General findings and caveats noted by the study authors: Uninvolved tumor-adjacent lung showed the highest T cell clonality, higher than tumor, which suggests more focused antigenic responses in the uninvolved tumor-adjacent lung. Because of the exploratory design, TCR variables were selected using unadjusted p-values without false-discovery rate correction. Of the top 100 tumor clones, a median of around 57 were detected in paired uninvolved adjacent lung; over 25 were also among that lung's top 100. Higher T cell density in blood was associated with longer overall survival, whereas higher clonality in adjacent lung was associated with shorter survival. Because multi-region tumor sequencing was not performed, intratumor heterogeneity could not be ruled out.

At diagnosis, tumor, uninvolved tumor-adjacent lung and peripheral blood were collected and then preserved as a mix of FFPE and fresh-frozen material. Blood samples were analyzed as peripheral blood mononuclear cells for TCR repertoire profiling. TCR beta CDR3 regions were sequenced from DNA using the immunoSEQ Assay. In the authors' own workflow: T cell density was computed as TCR beta template counts normalized to usable DNA estimated by amplifying housekeeping genes. Using the preseqR package, richness was estimated by extrapolating to 120,000 templates for tissue samples and 400,000 templates for PBMC samples. Clonality was taken to be one minus Pielou's evenness. Tissue-enriched TCRs were identified by differential abundance testing using productive amino-acid clonotypes, minimum total count 5 and alpha 0.1. The Jaccard Index and the Morisita Overlap Index were used to measure how much the repertoires overlapped between compartments. GLIPH grouped TCR beta CDR3s together with public tetramer-defined viral CDR3s, and a viral motif had to include at least three viral sequences and show V-gene enrichment. In TCRdb, the immuneACCESS table is reduced to in-frame sequences with V and J assigned. These tables do not hold every clone; where another copy was compared, an unresolved V gene accounts for under half, and the others remain unexplained. V and J calls and clone size come straight from that table; D and trimming were deduced from the DNA. In this sample the table shows fewer than 100,000 clones, 80% to 90% of which occur a single time. Around 15% of the sample goes to the ten largest clones.

Reading from cysteine to phenylalanine, the CDR3 counts 14 amino acids. Just CDR3 DNA is preserved here, 42 bases in frame from base 1. From V the trimming removes 4 bases and from J it removes 7 bases, while the gene matches leave 7 bases of the junction unaccounted for. CDR1 and CDR2 were assigned from the germline V gene as SNHLY and FYNNEI. The sequence was obtained from a man between 35 and 75 years old with stage I squamous cell lung carcinoma. Sample: peripheral blood, taken before any cancer treatment. Rearrangement joined TRBV2 to TRBJ2-7, with 10 central nucleotides matching TRBD1. CDR3 sequence: CASSGTGGSGEQYF. The sequence in DNA is TGTGCCAGCAGTGGGACAGGGGGTTCGGGGGAGCAGTACTTC.